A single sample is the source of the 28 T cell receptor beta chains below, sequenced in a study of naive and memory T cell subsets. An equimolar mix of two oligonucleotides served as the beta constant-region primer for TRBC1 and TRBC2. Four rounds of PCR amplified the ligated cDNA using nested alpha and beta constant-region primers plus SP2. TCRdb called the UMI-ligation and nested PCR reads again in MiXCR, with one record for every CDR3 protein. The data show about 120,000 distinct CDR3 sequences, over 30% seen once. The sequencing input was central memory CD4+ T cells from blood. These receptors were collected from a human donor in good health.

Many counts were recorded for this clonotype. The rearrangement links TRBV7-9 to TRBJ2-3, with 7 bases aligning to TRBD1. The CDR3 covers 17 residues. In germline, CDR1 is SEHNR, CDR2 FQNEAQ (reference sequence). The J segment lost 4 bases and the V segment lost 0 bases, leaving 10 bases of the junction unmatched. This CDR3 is CASSLADHRGEADTQYF. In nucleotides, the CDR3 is TGTGCCAGCAGCTTAGCGGACCACAGGGGTGAAGCAGATACGCAGTATTTT.

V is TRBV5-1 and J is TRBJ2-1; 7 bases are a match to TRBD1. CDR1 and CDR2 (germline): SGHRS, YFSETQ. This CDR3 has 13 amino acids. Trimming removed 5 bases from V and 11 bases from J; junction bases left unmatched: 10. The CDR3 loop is CASRMITGDKQFF. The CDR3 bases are TGCGCCAGCAGAATGATTACAGGGGATAAGCAGTTCTTC.

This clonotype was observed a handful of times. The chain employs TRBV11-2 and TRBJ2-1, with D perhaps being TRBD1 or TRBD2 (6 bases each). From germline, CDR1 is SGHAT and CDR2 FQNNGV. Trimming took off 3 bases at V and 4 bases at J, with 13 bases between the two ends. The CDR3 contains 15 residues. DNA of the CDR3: TGTGCCAGCAGCTTGGTCCGGGGGCCTTACAATGAGCAGTTCTTC. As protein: CASSLVRGPYNEQFF.

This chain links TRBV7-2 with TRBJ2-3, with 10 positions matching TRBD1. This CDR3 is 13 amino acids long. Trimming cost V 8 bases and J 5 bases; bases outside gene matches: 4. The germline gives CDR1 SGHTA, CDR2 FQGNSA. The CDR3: CASGRTGGDTQYF. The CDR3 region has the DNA TGTGCCAGCGGACGGACAGGGGGAGATACGCAGTATTTT.

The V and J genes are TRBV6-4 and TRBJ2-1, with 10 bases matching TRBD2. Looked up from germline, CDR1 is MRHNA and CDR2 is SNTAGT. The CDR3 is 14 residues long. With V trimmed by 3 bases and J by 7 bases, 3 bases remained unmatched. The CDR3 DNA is TGTGCCAGCAGTGAAAGGACTAGCGGAAATGAGCAGTTCTTC. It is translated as CASSERTSGNEQFF.

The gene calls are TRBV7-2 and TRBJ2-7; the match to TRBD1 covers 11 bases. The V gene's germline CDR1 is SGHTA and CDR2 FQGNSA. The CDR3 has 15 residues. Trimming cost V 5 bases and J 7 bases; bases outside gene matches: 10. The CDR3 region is CASSPDRGRLGEQYF. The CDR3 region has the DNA TGTGCCAGCAGCCCGGACAGGGGGCGCCTCGGGGAGCAGTACTTC.

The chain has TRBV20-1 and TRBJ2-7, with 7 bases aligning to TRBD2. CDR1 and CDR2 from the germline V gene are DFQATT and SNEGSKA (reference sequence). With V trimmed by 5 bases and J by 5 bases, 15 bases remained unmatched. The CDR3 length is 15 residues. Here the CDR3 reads CSALKGLAGVNEQYF. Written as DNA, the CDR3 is TGCAGTGCTCTAAAGGGACTCGCGGGAGTTAACGAGCAGTACTTC.

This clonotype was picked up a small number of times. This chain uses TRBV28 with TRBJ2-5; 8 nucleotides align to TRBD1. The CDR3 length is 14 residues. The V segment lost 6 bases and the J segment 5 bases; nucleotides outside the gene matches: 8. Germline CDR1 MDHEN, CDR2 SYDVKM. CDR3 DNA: TGTGCCAGCAGCACCCCAGGGGGCGACGAGACCCAGTACTTC. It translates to CASSTPGGDETQYF.

CDR3 nucleotide sequence: TGTGCCAGCAGCCAAGCGGGAGGCCGTAGCACAGATACGCAGTATTTT. Residues: CASSQAGGRSTDTQYF. The chain combines TRBV3-1 with TRBJ2-3; TRBD2 matches 7 bases. The J segment lost 0 bases and the V segment lost 1 base, leaving 4 bases of the junction unmatched. Germline V CDR1 and CDR2: LGHDT, YNNKEL (reference sequence). The CDR3 length is 16 residues.

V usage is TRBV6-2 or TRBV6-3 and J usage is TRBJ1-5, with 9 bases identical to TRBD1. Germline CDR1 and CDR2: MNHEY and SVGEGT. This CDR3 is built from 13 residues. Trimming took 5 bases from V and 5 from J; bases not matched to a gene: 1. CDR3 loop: CASSTGGYQPQHF. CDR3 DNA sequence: TGTGCCAGCAGTACAGGGGGCTATCAGCCCCAGCATTTT.

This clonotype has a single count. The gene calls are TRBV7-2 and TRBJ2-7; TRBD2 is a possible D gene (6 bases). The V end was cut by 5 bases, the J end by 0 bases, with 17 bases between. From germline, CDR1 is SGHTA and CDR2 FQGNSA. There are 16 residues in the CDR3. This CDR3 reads CASSPVGGALSYEQYF. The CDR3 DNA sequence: TGTGCCAGCAGCCCAGTGGGGGGAGCTCTCTCCTACGAGCAGTACTTC.

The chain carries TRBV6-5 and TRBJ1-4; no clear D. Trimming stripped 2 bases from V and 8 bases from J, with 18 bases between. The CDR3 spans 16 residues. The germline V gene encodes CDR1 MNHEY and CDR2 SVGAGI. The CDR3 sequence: CASSYQRGRAAEKLFF. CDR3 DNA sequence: TGTGCCAGCAGTTACCAGCGAGGTAGGGCGGCCGAAAAACTGTTTTTT.

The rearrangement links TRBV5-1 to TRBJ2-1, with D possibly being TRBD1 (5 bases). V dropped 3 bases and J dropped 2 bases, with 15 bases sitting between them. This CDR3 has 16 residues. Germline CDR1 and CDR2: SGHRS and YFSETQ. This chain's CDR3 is CASSSLGQGTYNEQFF. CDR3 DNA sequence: TGCGCCAGCAGCTCCCTTGGTCAGGGAACCTACAATGAGCAGTTCTTC.

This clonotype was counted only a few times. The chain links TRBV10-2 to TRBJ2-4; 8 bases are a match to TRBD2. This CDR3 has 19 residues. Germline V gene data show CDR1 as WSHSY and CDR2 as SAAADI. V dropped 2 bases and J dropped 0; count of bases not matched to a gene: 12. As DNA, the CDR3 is TGCGCCAGCAGTGAGGGCTTAGCGGGACAAGCCCTAGCCAAAAACATTCAGTACTTC. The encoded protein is CASSEGLAGQALAKNIQYF.

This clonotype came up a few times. The CDR3 loop reads CASSGTGVGELFF. The CDR3 DNA reads as TGTGCCAGCAGTGGTACAGGGGTCGGGGAGCTGTTTTTT. The chain recombines TRBV2 with TRBJ2-2, with 7 bases aligning to TRBD1. In germline, CDR1 is SNHLY, CDR2 FYNNEI. The CDR3 totals 13 residues. V gave up 4 bases and J gave up 7 bases; unmatched junction bases: 3.

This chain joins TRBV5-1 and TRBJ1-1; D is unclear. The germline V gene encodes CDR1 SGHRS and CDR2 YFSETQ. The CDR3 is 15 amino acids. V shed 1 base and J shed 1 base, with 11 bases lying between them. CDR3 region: CASSLMGGGNTEAFF. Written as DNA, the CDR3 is TGCGCCAGCAGCTTGATGGGCGGAGGGAACACTGAAGCTTTCTTT.

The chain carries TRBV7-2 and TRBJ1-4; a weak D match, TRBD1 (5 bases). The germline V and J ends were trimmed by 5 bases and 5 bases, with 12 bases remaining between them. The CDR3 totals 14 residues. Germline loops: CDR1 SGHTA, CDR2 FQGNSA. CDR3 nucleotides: TGTGCCAGCAGCGATCCAGGGTTGAATGAAAAACTGTTTTTT. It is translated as CASSDPGLNEKLFF.

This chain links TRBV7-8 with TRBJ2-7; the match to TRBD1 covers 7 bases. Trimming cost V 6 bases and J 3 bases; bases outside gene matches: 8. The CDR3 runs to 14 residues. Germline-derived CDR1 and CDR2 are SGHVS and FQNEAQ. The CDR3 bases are TGTGCCAGCAGTACTACGGGACAGAGCTACGAGCAGTACTTC. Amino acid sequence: CASSTTGQSYEQYF. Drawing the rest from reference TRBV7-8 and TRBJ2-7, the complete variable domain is GAGVSQSPRYKVAKRGQDVALRCDPISGHVSLFWYQQALGQGPEFLTYFQNEAQLDKSGLPSDRFFAERPEGSVSTLKIQRTQQEDSAVYLCASSTTGQSYEQYFGPGTRLTVT.

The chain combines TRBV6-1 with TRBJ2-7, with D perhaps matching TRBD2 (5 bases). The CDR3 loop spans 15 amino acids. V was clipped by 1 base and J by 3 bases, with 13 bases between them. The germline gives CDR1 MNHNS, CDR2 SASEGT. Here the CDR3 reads CASSEGPSTHYEQYF. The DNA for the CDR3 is TGTGCCAGCAGTGAAGGGCCTAGCACCCACTACGAGCAGTACTTC.

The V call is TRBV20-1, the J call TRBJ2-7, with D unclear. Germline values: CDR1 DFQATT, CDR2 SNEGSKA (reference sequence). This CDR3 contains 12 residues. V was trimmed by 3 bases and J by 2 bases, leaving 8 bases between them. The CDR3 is CSASPAAYEQYF. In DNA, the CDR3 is TGCAGTGCTAGCCCCGCGGCCTACGAGCAGTACTTC.

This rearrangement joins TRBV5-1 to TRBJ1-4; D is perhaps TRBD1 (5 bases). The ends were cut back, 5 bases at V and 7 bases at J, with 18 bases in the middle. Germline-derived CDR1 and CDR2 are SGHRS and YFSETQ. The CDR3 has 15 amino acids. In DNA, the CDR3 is TGCGCCAGCAGTATGGGCGCGACAGTGGGTGAAAAACTGTTTTTT. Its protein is CASSMGATVGEKLFF.

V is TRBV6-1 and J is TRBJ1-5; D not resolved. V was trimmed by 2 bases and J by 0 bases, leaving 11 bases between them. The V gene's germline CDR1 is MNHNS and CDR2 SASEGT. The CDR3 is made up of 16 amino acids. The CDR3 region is CASSELLGISNQPQHF. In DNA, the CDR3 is TGTGCCAGCAGTGAACTTCTCGGCATTAGCAATCAGCCCCAGCATTTT.

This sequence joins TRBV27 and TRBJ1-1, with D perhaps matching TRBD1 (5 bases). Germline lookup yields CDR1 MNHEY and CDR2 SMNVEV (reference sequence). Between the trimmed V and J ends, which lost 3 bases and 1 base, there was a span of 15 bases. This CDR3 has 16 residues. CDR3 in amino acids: CASSFLTASGNTEAFF. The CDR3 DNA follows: TGTGCCAGCAGTTTCCTGACAGCATCGGGGAACACTGAAGCTTTCTTT.

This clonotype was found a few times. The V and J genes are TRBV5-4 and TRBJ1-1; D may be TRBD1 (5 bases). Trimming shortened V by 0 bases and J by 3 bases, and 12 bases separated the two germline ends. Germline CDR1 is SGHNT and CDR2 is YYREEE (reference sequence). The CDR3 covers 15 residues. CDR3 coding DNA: TGTGCCAGCAGCTTGGGGGCAGGGAGTGACACTGAAGCTTTCTTT. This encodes CASSLGAGSDTEAFF.

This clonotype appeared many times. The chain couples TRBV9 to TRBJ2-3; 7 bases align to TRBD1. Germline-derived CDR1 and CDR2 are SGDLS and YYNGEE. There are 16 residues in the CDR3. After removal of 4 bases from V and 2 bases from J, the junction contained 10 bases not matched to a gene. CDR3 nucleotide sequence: TGTGCCAGCAGCTTTACCGGACAGGAGCTCACAGATACGCAGTATTTT. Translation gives CASSFTGQELTDTQYF.

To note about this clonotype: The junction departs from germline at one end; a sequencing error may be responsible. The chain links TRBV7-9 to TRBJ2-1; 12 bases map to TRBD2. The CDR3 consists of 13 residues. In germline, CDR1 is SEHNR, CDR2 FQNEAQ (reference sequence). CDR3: CASSLRLAGDQLF. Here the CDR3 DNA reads TGTGCCAGCAGCTTAAGACTAGCGGGAGATCAACTCTTC.

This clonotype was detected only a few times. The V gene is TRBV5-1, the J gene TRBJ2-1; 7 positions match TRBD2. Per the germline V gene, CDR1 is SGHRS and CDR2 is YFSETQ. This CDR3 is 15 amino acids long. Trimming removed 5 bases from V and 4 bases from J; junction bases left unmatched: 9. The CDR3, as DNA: TGCGCCAGCAGACAGGAGCGGGACCAGTACAATGAGCAGTTCTTC. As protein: CASRQERDQYNEQFF.

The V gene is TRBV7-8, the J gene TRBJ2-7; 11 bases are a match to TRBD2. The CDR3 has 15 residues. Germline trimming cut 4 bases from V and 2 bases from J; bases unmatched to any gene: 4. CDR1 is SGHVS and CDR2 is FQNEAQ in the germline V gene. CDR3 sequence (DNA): TGTGCCAGCAGCTGGCGGACTAGCGGGCCCTACGAGCAGTACTTC. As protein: CASSWRTSGPYEQYF.